One sample yielded the 8 T cell receptor beta chains listed below, sequenced in a study of T cells in narcolepsy (dated by TCRdb to between 2017 and 2018). Preparation of the library involved the immunoSEQ multiplex PCR assay. TCRdb mirrors the immuneACCESS table, restricted to in-frame sequences. Some clones are absent from its copies; in checked studies, under half trace to an unresolved V gene, and the reason for the others is unknown. The sample table shows fewer than 40,000 clones, and around 79% are seen once. The ten top clones hold under 1.2% of the sample. Sequencing was carried out using CD45RA- memory CD4+ T cells from PBMCs. Reading the label with the study, this specimen's cell subset or site is: memory T cells sorted ex vivo from peripheral blood. The receptors come from a human donor with narcolepsy.

CDR3 coding DNA: TGTGCCAGCAGCCATTGGGGGGCGGGTGGCTACACCTTC. It is translated as CASSHWGAGGYTF. The chain recombines TRBV4-2 with TRBJ1-2; D possibly corresponds to TRBD1 (6 bases). The CDR3 has 13 residues. The V gene's germline CDR1 is LGHNA and CDR2 YNFKEQ. V lost 3 bases and J lost 7, with 12 bases in between.

The chain carries TRBV5-1 and TRBJ1-5, with D maybe TRBD1 (5 bases). This CDR3 comprises 14 residues. V was trimmed by 0 bases and J by 4 bases, leaving 8 bases between them. Germline values: CDR1 SGHRS, CDR2 YFSETQ. The CDR3 spells CASSLGGWNQPQHF. In DNA form, the CDR3 reads TGCGCCAGCAGCTTGGGGGGCTGGAATCAGCCCCAGCATTTT.

J is TRBJ1-5 and V is TRBV4-1, with 8 bases aligning to TRBD1. The CDR3 contains 15 residues. V shed 0 bases and J 7 bases; nucleotides not matched to a gene: 5. The germline V gene encodes CDR1 MGHRA and CDR2 YSYEKL. The CDR3 spells CASSQDWTGSQPQHF. In DNA, the CDR3 is TGCGCCAGCAGCCAAGACTGGACAGGGTCCCAGCCCCAGCATTTT.

The J gene is TRBJ2-5, the V gene TRBV15; no definite D call. With the DNA end fitting TRBJ2-7 better, the J assignment may be wrong. This CDR3 region has 13 residues. Per the germline V gene, CDR1 is LNHNV and CDR2 is YYDKDF (reference sequence). CDR3 sequence reads: CATSSPGPREQYF. In nucleotides, the CDR3 is TGTGCCACCAGCAGCCCCGGTCCCCGCGAGCAGTACTTC.

This clone was counted a single time. The chain carries TRBV2 and TRBJ2-1, with 12 bases identical to TRBD2. CDR3 length equals 15 residues. Germline CDR1 SNHLY, CDR2 FYNNEI. V shed 6 bases, J shed 9 bases, and the junction held 9 bases outside the gene matches. The CDR3 protein is CASRELAGGPGEQFF. The CDR3, as DNA: TGTGCCAGCAGAGAACTAGCGGGAGGACCTGGTGAGCAGTTCTTC.

This chain connects TRBV5-1 to TRBJ2-1; D call uncertain. From germline, CDR1 is SGHRS and CDR2 YFSETQ. CDR3 length: 14 residues. V shed 4 bases and J shed 4 bases, with 12 bases lying between them. The CDR3 DNA reads TGCGCCAGCAGCGTCGACGGATTTTACAATGAGCAGTTCTTC. This sequence encodes CASSVDGFYNEQFF.

This chain joins TRBV27 and TRBJ1-1, with 7 bases identical to TRBD1. There are 13 residues in the CDR3. Germline V gene sequence: CDR1 MNHEY, CDR2 SMNVEV (reference sequence). With V trimmed by 7 bases and J by 6 bases, 8 bases remained unmatched. The DNA of the CDR3 is TGTGCCAGCAACCATAACAGGGGAGCTGAAGCTTTCTTT. Residues: CASNHNRGAEAFF.

The rearrangement joins TRBV6-4 to TRBJ2-7, with TRBD1 as a possible D gene (5 bases). V was trimmed by 5 bases and J by 0 bases, leaving 20 bases between them. Germline V CDR1 and CDR2: MRHNA, SNTAGT. This CDR3 contains 17 residues. CDR3 sequence: CASSFGHSPKSSYEQYF. The CDR3 DNA sequence: TGTGCCAGCAGTTTTGGACATTCCCCGAAGAGCTCCTACGAGCAGTACTTC.